This passage covers 25 T cell receptor beta chains from one sample sequenced in a study of long-term antiretroviral therapy in people with HIV. They ran version v3.0 of the immunoSEQ assay at survey level. Libraries were prepared by immunoSEQ multiplex PCR; TCRdb keeps only in-frame clonotypes and omits some of them. The sample comprises under 20,000 clones, roughly 80% of which are singletons, and approximately 15% rests with the top ten. The sequencing here drew on unsorted PBMCs, taken roughly 2.2 years before starting antiretroviral therapy. The receptors shown here come from a man between 25 and 39 years old with HIV.

A few counts support this clone. The gene calls are TRBV13 and TRBJ2-7, with D uncertain. The CDR3 has 13 amino acids. Germline CDR1 PRHDT, CDR2 FYEKMQ (reference sequence). The V and J ends lost 4 bases and 6 bases respectively, with 13 bases between them. The CDR3 protein is CASSSPPGSEQYF. The CDR3 bases are TGTGCCAGCAGCTCCCCTCCGGGTAGCGAGCAGTACTTC. Based on the CDR3 plus reference TRBV13 and TRBJ2-7, the full variable domain is AAGVIQSPRHLIKEKRETATLKCYPIPRHDTVYWYQQGPGQDPQFLISFYEKMQSDKGSIPDRFSAQQFSDYHSELNMSSLELGDSALYFCASSSPPGSEQYFGPGTRLTVT.

The table lists this clone with a few counts. The rearrangement links TRBV2 to TRBJ1-5; the D gene is possibly TRBD1 (6 bases). The CDR3 loop spans 16 amino acids. Trimming removed 2 bases at V and 2 bases at J, with 13 bases between. CDR1 and CDR2 from the germline V gene are SNHLY and FYNNEI. The CDR3 region has the DNA TGTGCCAGCAGTGAAATGCAGGGGATCGGCAATCAGCCCCAGCATTTT. Amino acids: CASSEMQGIGNQPQHF.

This clone is medium-sized (0.01 to 0.1%). The rearrangement joins TRBV10-3 to TRBJ1-3; D uncertain. The CDR3 length is 15 residues. CDR1 is ENHRY, CDR2 SYGVKD, per germline. Trimming shortened V by 2 bases and J by 3 bases, and 11 bases separated the two germline ends. CDR3 nucleotide sequence: TGTGCCATCAGTGAGGGTCACCCGAGTGGAAACACCATATATTTT. Translating it yields CAISEGHPSGNTIYF.

The chain is built from TRBV18 and TRBJ1-4; TRBD1 matches 8 bases. V shed 6 bases, J shed 4 bases, and the junction held 1 base outside the gene matches. The CDR3 extends over 13 amino acids. The V gene's germline CDR1 is KGHSH and CDR2 LQKENI. In DNA, the CDR3 is TGTGCCAGCTCGACAGGGGTTAATGAAAAACTGTTTTTT. This gives the protein CASSTGVNEKLFF.

V is TRBV28 and J is TRBJ1-5, with a tentative D call TRBD1 (5 bases). CDR1 MDHEN and CDR2 SYDVKM come from the germline V gene. Trimming left V 1 base short and J 4 bases short, with 14 bases between. The CDR3 has 16 residues. DNA for the CDR3: TGTGCCAGCAGTTTATACGCGGGACTGGGAAATCAGCCCCAGCATTTT. Translation gives CASSLYAGLGNQPQHF.

The V gene is TRBV29-1, the J gene TRBJ1-1; D is perhaps TRBD1 (5 bases). Germline V gives CDR1 SQVTM, CDR2 ANQGSEA. The CDR3 has 16 amino acids. V dropped 6 bases and J dropped 1 base, with 21 bases sitting between them. This CDR3 reads CSVNPDTFEGNTEAFF. The CDR3 DNA follows: TGCAGCGTAAACCCGGACACCTTCGAGGGGAACACTGAAGCTTTCTTT.

This clone was found a few times. The V and J genes are TRBV28 and TRBJ1-1; TRBD1 aligns across 8 bases. The germline V gene has CDR1 MDHEN and CDR2 SYDVKM. The trim removed 5 bases at V and 3 bases at J, leaving 8 bases unmatched. CDR3 length: 15 amino acids. The CDR3 spells CASSAAQGAYTEAFF. As DNA, the CDR3 is TGTGCCAGCAGTGCCGCCCAGGGGGCGTACACTGAAGCTTTCTTT. Full variable domain (missing parts from reference TRBV28 and TRBJ1-1): DVKVTQSSRYLVKRTGEKVFLECVQDMDHENMFWYRQDPGLGLRLIYFSYDVKMKEKGDIPEGYSVSREKKERFSLILESASTNQTSMYLCASSAAQGAYTEAFFGQGTRLTVV.

The genes are TRBV19 and TRBJ1-5; D ambiguous. The CDR3 consists of 13 residues. V lost 4 bases to trimming and J lost 7 bases, with 11 bases between them. Germline CDR1 and CDR2: LNHDA and SQIVND (reference sequence). The CDR3 sequence: CASSKSREQPQHF. The CDR3 DNA reads TGTGCCAGTAGTAAGAGTCGCGAGCAGCCCCAGCATTTT.

This clone occurred once. The V gene is TRBV7-2, the J gene TRBJ1-5; D gene ambiguous. This CDR3 comprises 16 residues. V shed 1 base and J shed 4 bases, with 14 bases lying between them. CDR1 and CDR2 from the germline V gene are SGHTA and FQGNSA. The CDR3 protein is CASSLGGSQENQPQHF. CDR3 DNA: TGTGCCAGCAGCTTAGGGGGATCCCAGGAGAATCAGCCCCAGCATTTT.

This chain joins TRBV6-1 and TRBJ1-4, with D maybe TRBD1 (6 bases). V was trimmed by 8 bases and J by 0 bases, leaving 10 bases between them. CDR1 is MNHNS and CDR2 is SASEGT in the germline V gene. CDR3 length equals 14 residues. Written as DNA, the CDR3 is TGTGCCAGCGAGAGGGGGGCAACTAATGAAAAACTGTTTTTT. Its protein product is CASERGATNEKLFF.

The chain joins TRBV6-1 to TRBJ2-7, with 8 nucleotides matching TRBD1. Germline CDR1 MNHNS, CDR2 SASEGT. CDR3 length: 13 amino acids. V lost 7 bases to trimming and J lost 2 bases; unmatched junction nucleotides: 4. The CDR3 sequence is CASIPGQAYEQYF. CDR3 DNA sequence: TGTGCCAGCATCCCGGGACAGGCCTACGAGCAGTACTTC.

CDR3 sequence reads: CASAPGISGGGSYEQYF. The CDR3 nucleotides read TGTGCCAGCGCGCCTGGGATCAGCGGGGGGGGCTCCTACGAGCAGTACTTC. J is TRBJ2-7 and V is TRBV7-2; TRBD2 agrees at 10 bases. V was pared by 8 bases and J by 0 bases, with 13 bases of the junction left unmatched. The CDR3 covers 17 residues. CDR1 is SGHTA, CDR2 FQGNSA, per germline.

V is TRBV5-8 and J is TRBJ1-5; no firm D call. Germline V gene lookup returns CDR1 SGHTS and CDR2 YDEGEE. Trimming pared 0 bases from V and 3 bases from J, leaving 4 bases between. The CDR3 is 13 residues long. CDR3 amino acids: CASSLEPNQPQHF. CDR3 nucleotides: TGTGCCAGCAGCTTGGAGCCCAATCAGCCCCAGCATTTT.

This clone was recorded once. The chain links TRBV25-1 to TRBJ2-7; D remains ambiguous. Germline CDR1 and CDR2: MGHDK and SYGVNS. V was cut by 5 bases and J by 2 bases, with 10 bases left in between. This CDR3 is built from 13 residues. The chain's CDR3 is CASSSGAPYEQYF. CDR3 coding DNA: TGTGCCAGCAGTTCCGGAGCCCCCTACGAGCAGTACTTC.

The CDR3 coding sequence is TGTGCCACCAGAGCGGGAGGGCGGGCAGATACGCAGTATTTT. Protein sequence: CATRAGGRADTQYF. This chain uses TRBV15 with TRBJ2-3; 10 bases align to TRBD2. This CDR3 contains 14 residues. From germline, CDR1 is LNHNV and CDR2 YYDKDF (reference sequence). Trimming took 6 bases from V and 4 from J; bases not matched to a gene: 4. Complete variable domain (other parts from reference TRBV15 and TRBJ2-3): DAMVIQNPRYQVTQFGKPVTLSCSQTLNHNVMYWYQQKSSQAPKLLFHYYDKDFNNEADTPDNFQSRRPNTSFCFLDIRSPGLGDTAMYLCATRAGGRADTQYFGPGTRLTVL.

A few counts support this clone. This chain connects TRBV9 to TRBJ2-1, with 9 bases that match TRBD2. Looked up from germline, CDR1 is SGDLS and CDR2 is YYNGEE. Trimming took 4 bases from V and 2 from J; bases not matched to a gene: 7. CDR3 length: 16 residues. CDR3 bases: TGTGCCAGCAGCCCCACCTCTAGCGGGGCCTACAATGAGCAGTTCTTC. It translates to CASSPTSSGAYNEQFF. Supplemented by reference TRBV9 and TRBJ2-1, the full variable domain reads DSGVTQTPKHLITATGQRVTLRCSPRSGDLSVYWYQQSLDQGLQFLIQYYNGEERAKGNILERFSAQQFPDLHSELNLSSLELGDSALYFCASSPTSSGAYNEQFFGPGTRLTVL.

CDR3 in amino acids: CASSDRSSGANVLTF. The CDR3 bases are TGTGCCAGCAGTGACAGGAGCTCTGGGGCCAACGTCCTGACTTTC. The chain joins TRBV6-1 to TRBJ2-6; D is ambiguous. The CDR3 spans 15 residues. V lost 3 bases, J lost 0 bases, and 6 bases lay in between. Germline CDR1 and CDR2: MNHNS and SASEGT.

This sequence joins TRBV6-5 and TRBJ2-5, with 15 bases lining up with TRBD2. V shed 0 bases, J shed 4 bases, and the junction held 0 bases outside the gene matches. This CDR3 contains 16 residues. From germline, CDR1 is MNHEY and CDR2 SVGAGI. CDR3 nucleotide sequence: TGTGCCAGCAGTTACTCGGGACTAGCGGGGGGAGAGACCCAGTACTTC. It specifies CASSYSGLAGGETQYF.

The chain joins TRBV7-8 to TRBJ1-2; no clear D gene. Deletions cut 5 bases from V and 4 bases from J, with 20 bases between. This CDR3 comprises 16 residues. CDR1 and CDR2 from the germline V gene are SGHVS and FQNEAQ. This CDR3 is CASSATLVDRTYGYTF. Here the CDR3 DNA reads TGTGCCAGCAGCGCAACACTGGTGGATCGGACCTATGGCTACACCTTC.

The rearrangement joins TRBV10-3 to TRBJ2-1; D is possibly TRBD1 (5 bases). The V end was cut by 8 bases, the J end by 5 bases, with 10 bases between. Germline V gene lookup returns CDR1 ENHRY and CDR2 SYGVKD. This CDR3 comprises 12 residues. The DNA of the CDR3 is TGTGCCATCGAGACAGCCAACAATGAGCAGTTCTTC. Translated, it gives CAIETANNEQFF.

Concerning this clone itself: Its ends do not fully match the called genes, so a read error is possible. V usage is TRBV7-2 and J usage is TRBJ2-5; no definite D call. The length of the CDR3 is 13 residues. Germline CDR1 SGHTA, CDR2 FQGNSA. CDR3 protein: CASNLVVQETQYF. CDR3 DNA sequence: TGTGCCAGCAACTTAGTGGTACAAGAGACCCAGTACTTC.

The rearrangement links TRBV7-2 to TRBJ1-1; D not resolved. Trimming shortened V by 0 bases and J by 7 bases, and 15 bases separated the two germline ends. Germline lookup yields CDR1 SGHTA and CDR2 FQGNSA. The CDR3 is 15 residues long. The CDR3 loop reads CASSLAAKTPFEAFF. CDR3 DNA sequence: TGTGCCAGCAGCTTAGCGGCCAAGACACCCTTTGAAGCTTTCTTT.

V gene TRBV29-1 combines with J gene TRBJ2-3; D is possibly TRBD1 (6 bases). This CDR3 is 13 amino acids long. The V gene lost 7 bases and the J gene lost 2 bases, with 13 bases spanning the gap. Germline CDR1 reads SQVTM; CDR2 reads ANQGSEA. The CDR3 protein is CSAPDSSTDTQYF. The CDR3 nucleotides read TGCAGCGCACCGGACAGCTCCACAGATACGCAGTATTTT.

The J gene is TRBJ2-5, the V gene TRBV18, with TRBD2 matching over 12 bases. The CDR3 runs to 17 residues. V gave up 3 bases and J gave up 0 bases; unmatched junction bases: 5. Germline V CDR1 and CDR2: KGHSH, LQKENI. The CDR3 sequence: CASSPRTSGGYQETQYF. In DNA form, the CDR3 reads TGTGCCAGCTCACCGAGAACTAGCGGGGGGTACCAAGAGACCCAGTACTTC. The full variable domain, rest sourced from reference TRBV18 and TRBJ2-5, is NAGVMQNPRHLVRRRGQEARLRCSPMKGHSHVYWYRQLPEEGLKFMVYLQKENIIDESGMPKERFSAEFPKEGPSILRIQQVVRGDSAAYFCASSPRTSGGYQETQYFGPGTRLLVL.

This chain uses TRBV15 with TRBJ2-7, with D possibly being TRBD1 or TRBD2 (5 bases each). This CDR3 has 14 residues. The germline V gene has CDR1 LNHNV and CDR2 YYDKDF (reference sequence). V dropped 5 bases and J dropped 9 bases, with 20 bases sitting between them. CDR3 bases: TGTGCCACCAGCGCCCGGGACGGAGACTTAGGGCAGTACTTC. This gives the protein CATSARDGDLGQYF.